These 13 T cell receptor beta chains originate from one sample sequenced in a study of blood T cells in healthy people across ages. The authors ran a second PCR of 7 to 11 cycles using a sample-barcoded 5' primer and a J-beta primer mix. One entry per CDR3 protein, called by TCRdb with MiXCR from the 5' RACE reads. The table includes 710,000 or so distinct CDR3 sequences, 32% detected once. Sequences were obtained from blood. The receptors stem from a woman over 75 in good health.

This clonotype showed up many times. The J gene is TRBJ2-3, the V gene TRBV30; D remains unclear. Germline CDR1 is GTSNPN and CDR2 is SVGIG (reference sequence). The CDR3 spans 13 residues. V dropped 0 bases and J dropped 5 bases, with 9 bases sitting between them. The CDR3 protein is CAWSVGRKDTQYF. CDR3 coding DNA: TGTGCCTGGAGTGTAGGACGGAAAGATACGCAGTATTTT.

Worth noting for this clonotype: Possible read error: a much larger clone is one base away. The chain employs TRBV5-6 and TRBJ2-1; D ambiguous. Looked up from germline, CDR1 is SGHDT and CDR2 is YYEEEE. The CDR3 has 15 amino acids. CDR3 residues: CASSPLQSSHNEQFF. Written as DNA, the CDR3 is TGTGCCAGCAGCCCTCTACAGAGCTCCCACAATGAGCAGTTCTTC.

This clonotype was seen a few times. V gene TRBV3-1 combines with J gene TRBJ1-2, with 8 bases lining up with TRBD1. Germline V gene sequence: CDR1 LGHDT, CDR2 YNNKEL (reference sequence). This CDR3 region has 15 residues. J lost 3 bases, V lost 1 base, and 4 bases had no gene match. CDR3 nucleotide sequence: TGTGCCAGCAGCCAAGCCGGGACAGGTTACTATGGCTACACCTTC. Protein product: CASSQAGTGYYGYTF. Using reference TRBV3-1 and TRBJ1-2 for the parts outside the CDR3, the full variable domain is DTAVSQTPKYLVTQMGNDKSIKCEQNLGHDTMYWYKQDSKKFLKIMFSYNNKELIINETVPNRFSPKSPDKAHLNLHINSLELGDSAVYFCASSQAGTGYYGYTFGSGTRLTVV.

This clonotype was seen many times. CDR3 amino acids: CSASGTSGGYEQYF. CDR3 nucleotide sequence: TGCAGTGCTAGCGGGACTAGCGGGGGCTACGAGCAGTACTTC. V and J are TRBV20-1 and TRBJ2-7, with 14 bases that match TRBD2. The length of the CDR3 is 14 residues. After removal of 3 bases from V and 3 bases from J, the junction contained 1 base not matched to a gene. Germline CDR1 and CDR2: DFQATT and SNEGSKA (reference sequence).

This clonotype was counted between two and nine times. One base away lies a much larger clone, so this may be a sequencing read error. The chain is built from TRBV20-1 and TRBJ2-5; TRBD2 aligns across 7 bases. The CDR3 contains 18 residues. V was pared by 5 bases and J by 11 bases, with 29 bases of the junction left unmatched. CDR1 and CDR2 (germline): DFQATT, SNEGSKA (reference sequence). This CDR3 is CSAGPPAGNPLSDNEQYF. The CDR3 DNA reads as TGCAGTGCTGGTCCCCCAGCGGGGAACCCTCTGTCGGACAATGAGCAGTACTTC.

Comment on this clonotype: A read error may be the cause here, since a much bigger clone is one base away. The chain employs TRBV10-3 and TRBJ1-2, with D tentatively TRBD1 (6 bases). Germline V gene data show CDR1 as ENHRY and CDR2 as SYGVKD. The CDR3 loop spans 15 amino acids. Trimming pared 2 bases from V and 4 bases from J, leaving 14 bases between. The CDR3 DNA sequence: TGTGCCATCAGTGAGCCTGGCAGGGGCCGCTATGGCTACACCTTC. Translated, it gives CAISEPGRGRYGYTF.

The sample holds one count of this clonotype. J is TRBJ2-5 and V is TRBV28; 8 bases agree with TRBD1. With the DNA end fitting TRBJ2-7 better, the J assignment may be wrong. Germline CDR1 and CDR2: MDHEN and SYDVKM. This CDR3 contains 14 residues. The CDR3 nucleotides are TGTGCCAGCAGGTCCGGGACAGGTTTTCGCGAGCAGTACTTC. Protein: CASRSGTGFREQYF.

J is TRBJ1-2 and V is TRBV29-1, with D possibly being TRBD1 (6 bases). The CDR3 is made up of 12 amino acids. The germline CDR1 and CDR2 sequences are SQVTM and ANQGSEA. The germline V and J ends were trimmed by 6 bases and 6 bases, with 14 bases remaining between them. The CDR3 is CSVGHPGDGYTF. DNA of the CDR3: TGCAGCGTGGGACACCCCGGAGATGGCTACACCTTC.

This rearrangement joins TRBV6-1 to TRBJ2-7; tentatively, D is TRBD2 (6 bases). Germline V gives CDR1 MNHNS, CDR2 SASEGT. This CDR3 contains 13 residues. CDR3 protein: CAGSSEGSYEQYF. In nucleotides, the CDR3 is TGTGCTGGCAGTTCGGAGGGGTCCTACGAGCAGTACTTC.

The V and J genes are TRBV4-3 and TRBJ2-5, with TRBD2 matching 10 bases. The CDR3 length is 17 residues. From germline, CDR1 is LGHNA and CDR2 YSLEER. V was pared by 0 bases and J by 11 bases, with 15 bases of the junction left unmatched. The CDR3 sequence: CASSQDPLAGAYNEQYF. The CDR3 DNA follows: TGCGCCAGCAGCCAAGATCCCCTAGCGGGAGCCTACAATGAGCAGTACTTC.

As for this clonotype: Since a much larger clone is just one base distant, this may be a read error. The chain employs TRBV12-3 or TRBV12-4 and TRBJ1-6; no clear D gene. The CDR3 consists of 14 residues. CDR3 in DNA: TGTGCCGGCAGCGGTAGCTCCTATAATTCACCCCTCCACTTT. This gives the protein CAGSGSSYNSPLHF.

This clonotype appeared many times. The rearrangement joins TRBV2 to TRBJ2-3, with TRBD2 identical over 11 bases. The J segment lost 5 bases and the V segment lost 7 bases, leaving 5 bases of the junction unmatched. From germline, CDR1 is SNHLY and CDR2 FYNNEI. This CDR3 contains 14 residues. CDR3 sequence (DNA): TGTGCCAGCACTAGCGGGGGGCGCATAGATACGCAGTATTTT. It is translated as CASTSGGRIDTQYF.

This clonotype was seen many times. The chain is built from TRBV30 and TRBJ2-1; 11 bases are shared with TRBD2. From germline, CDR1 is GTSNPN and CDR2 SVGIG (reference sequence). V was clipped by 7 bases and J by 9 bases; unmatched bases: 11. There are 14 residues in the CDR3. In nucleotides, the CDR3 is TGTGCCTCCCCTAGAAAGACTAGCGGGGTTGAGCAGTTCTTC. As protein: CASPRKTSGVEQFF.